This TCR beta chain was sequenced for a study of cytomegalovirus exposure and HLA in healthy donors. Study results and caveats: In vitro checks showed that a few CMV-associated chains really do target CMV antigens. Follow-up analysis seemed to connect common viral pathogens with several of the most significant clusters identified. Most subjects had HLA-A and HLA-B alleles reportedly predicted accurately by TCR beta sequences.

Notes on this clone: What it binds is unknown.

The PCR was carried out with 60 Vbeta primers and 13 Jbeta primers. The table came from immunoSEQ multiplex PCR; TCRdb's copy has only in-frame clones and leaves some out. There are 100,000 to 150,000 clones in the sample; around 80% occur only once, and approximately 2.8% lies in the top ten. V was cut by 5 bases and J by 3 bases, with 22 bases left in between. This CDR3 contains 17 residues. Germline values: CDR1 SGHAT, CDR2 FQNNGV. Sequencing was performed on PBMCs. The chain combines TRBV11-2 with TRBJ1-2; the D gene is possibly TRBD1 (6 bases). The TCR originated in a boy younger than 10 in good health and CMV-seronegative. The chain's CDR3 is CASSRWTADQTYYGYTF. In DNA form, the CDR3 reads TGTGCCAGCAGCAGATGGACAGCAGACCAGACCTACTATGGCTACACCTTC.